This TCR beta chain was obtained from a study of T-cell memory formation after mild COVID-19. Background on the study: The two donors had largely donor-specific TCR clusters.

A single record per CDR3 protein comes from TCRdb applying MiXCR to the 5' RACE reads. The sample lists approximately 150,000 distinct CDR3 sequences, 19% seen once, with about 2% in the top ten. Whole-study findings and limits: Clones shrinking between day 15 and 85 showed a balanced CD4/CD8 split, and those that grew later tilted toward CD4+. The CD4+ clones that contracted clustered mainly within CM and EM, and the CD8+ clones concentrated in EMRA.

Points on this clonotype: What it binds is unknown.

This receptor was obtained from an adult woman who had mild COVID-19 (a few samples of this study predate the infection). Cell type and time point are not known. Sequenced material: PBMCs or a T cell subset sorted from them (not recorded which).

CDR3 loop: CAISESWTSGKNIQYF. The DNA for the CDR3 is TGTGCCATCAGTGAGTCCTGGACTAGCGGCAAAAACATTCAGTACTTC. J is TRBJ2-4 and V is TRBV10-3; TRBD2 agrees at 10 bases. Trimming removed 0 bases from V and 3 bases from J; junction bases left unmatched: 2. Germline CDR1 ENHRY, CDR2 SYGVKD. The CDR3 consists of 16 residues.